One and the same sample provided the 24 T cell receptor beta chains below, sequenced in a study of early T cells in non-severe SARS-CoV-2 infection. TCRdb reanalysed the 5' RACE reads using MiXCR and keeps one entry per CDR3 protein. The table records about 110,000 distinct CDR3 sequences, around 10% of them present only once. The sample comprised whole blood. These receptors all come from an adult who was a healthcare worker with PCR-confirmed SARS-CoV-2 infection or an uninfected control (not recorded which).

This clonotype has at least ten counts. The CDR3 region has the DNA TGTGCCAGCAGCTCCCCCGGGCGGCGGCAAGAGACCCAGTACTTC. This codes for CASSSPGRRQETQYF. This chain connects TRBV13 to TRBJ2-5; D is undetermined. CDR1 and CDR2 (germline): PRHDT, FYEKMQ (reference sequence). Trimming removed 4 bases from V and 2 bases from J, with 14 bases in between. This CDR3 is built from 15 residues.

This chain joins TRBV12-3 or TRBV12-4 and TRBJ2-3; weak D call: TRBD2 (5 bases). V was clipped by 3 bases and J by 5 bases, with 12 bases between them. There are 14 residues in the CDR3. CDR3 loop: CASSFGLARDTQYF. The CDR3, as DNA: TGTGCCAGCAGTTTTGGTCTAGCAAGAGATACGCAGTATTTT.

In this sample, this clonotype turned up a few times. This chain joins TRBV12-3 or TRBV12-4 and TRBJ2-1; D gene unclear. The CDR3 runs to 16 residues. V was shortened by 7 bases and J by 1 base, with 17 bases between the two germline ends. The CDR3 protein is CASTEFRTKSYNEQFF. The CDR3, as DNA: TGTGCCAGCACCGAATTCAGGACCAAGTCCTACAATGAGCAGTTCTTC.

This clonotype was seen only once. J is TRBJ2-6 and V is TRBV11-2, with 8 bases aligning to TRBD1. The CDR3 consists of 15 residues. Trimming took 5 bases from V and 4 from J; bases not matched to a gene: 4. The germline V gene has CDR1 SGHAT and CDR2 FQNNGV. This chain's CDR3 is CASSPTGGGANVLTF. The CDR3 nucleotides are TGTGCCAGCAGCCCCACAGGGGGGGGGGCCAACGTCCTGACTTTC.

This clonotype showed up just a few times. V usage is TRBV12-3 or TRBV12-4 and J usage is TRBJ2-1; 11 bases line up with TRBD2. The CDR3 spans 15 residues. The V segment lost 2 bases and the J segment 7 bases; nucleotides outside the gene matches: 4. The DNA of the CDR3 is TGTGCCAGCAGTTTAATAGCGGGAGGGCCGAATGAGCAGTTCTTC. Translated, it gives CASSLIAGGPNEQFF.

This clonotype showed up many times. V usage is TRBV21-1 and J usage is TRBJ2-7. TRBV21-1 has pseudogene status. The CDR3 runs to 13 residues. CDR3 bases: TGTGCCAGCAGCTTGGGATCCCCCTACGAGCAGTACTTC. Protein sequence: CASSLGSPYEQYF.

V gene TRBV5-4 combines with J gene TRBJ2-1, with TRBD1 matching over 10 bases. Germline V gene sequence: CDR1 SGHNT, CDR2 YYREEE (reference sequence). Unmatched junction bases numbered 11, after V lost 2 bases and J lost 9 bases. The length of the CDR3 is 16 residues. The CDR3 region is CASSFDEGQGMGEQFF. CDR3 nucleotide sequence: TGTGCCAGCAGCTTCGACGAGGGACAGGGGATGGGTGAGCAGTTCTTC.

V usage is TRBV27 and J usage is TRBJ2-3; TRBD2 is a possible D gene (5 bases). Germline V gene lookup returns CDR1 MNHEY and CDR2 SMNVEV (reference sequence). V was pared by 6 bases and J by 7 bases, with 14 bases between. The CDR3 consists of 13 residues. The CDR3 spells CASRSGEPNTQYF. CDR3 nucleotide sequence: TGTGCCAGCAGATCCGGGGAGCCCAATACGCAGTATTTT.

This chain connects TRBV12-3 or TRBV12-4 to TRBJ2-1; TRBD2 matches 12 bases. The CDR3 is made up of 15 amino acids. V lost 1 base to trimming and J lost 10 bases; unmatched junction nucleotides: 5. CDR3 sequence: CASSLDLAGGGEQFF. CDR3 nucleotides: TGTGCCAGCAGTTTAGACCTAGCGGGAGGGGGCGAGCAGTTCTTC.

At least ten counts were recorded for this clonotype. The CDR3 loop reads CASSLASGIGYEQYF. For the CDR3, the DNA is TGTGCCAGCAGCTTAGCGTCTGGGATAGGGTACGAGCAGTACTTC. V usage is TRBV7-9 and J usage is TRBJ2-7; D unresolved. With 0 bases removed from V and 4 bases from J, the gap between germline ends came to 13 bases. Germline V gives CDR1 SEHNR, CDR2 FQNEAQ (reference sequence). There are 15 residues in the CDR3.

V usage is TRBV7-9 and J usage is TRBJ2-1; D is uncertain. V lost 5 bases and J lost 7, with 15 bases in between. Germline V gives CDR1 SEHNR, CDR2 FQNEAQ (reference sequence). This CDR3 is built from 14 residues. The CDR3 region is CASSPNLGRNEQFF. For the CDR3, the DNA is TGTGCCAGCAGCCCAAACCTTGGGCGGAATGAGCAGTTCTTC. Full variable domain (rest looked up from reference TRBV7-9 and TRBJ2-1): DTGVSQNPRHKITKRGQNVTFRCDPISEHNRLYWYRQTLGQGPEFLTYFQNEAQLEKSRLLSDRFSAERPKGSFSTLEIQRTEQGDSAMYLCASSPNLGRNEQFFGPGTRLTVL.

This clonotype was counted at least ten times. In DNA form, the CDR3 reads TGCAGTGCTAGAGGCCCACGGTCCCACTACGAGCAGTACTTC. Translation gives CSARGPRSHYEQYF. The chain joins TRBV20-1 to TRBJ2-7; no clear D gene. The V and J ends lost 1 base and 3 bases respectively, with 13 bases between them. CDR1 is DFQATT, CDR2 SNEGSKA, per germline (reference sequence). The CDR3 extends over 14 amino acids.

The chain has TRBV5-6 and TRBJ2-2; 10 bases fit TRBD1. With 4 bases clipped from V and 4 bases from J, the junction kept 7 bases outside the gene matches. Germline CDR1 SGHDT, CDR2 YYEEEE. The CDR3 is made up of 16 amino acids. The CDR3 reads CASSPLGTGVTGELFF. The CDR3 DNA follows: TGTGCCAGCAGCCCCCTAGGGACAGGGGTCACCGGGGAGCTGTTTTTT.

This clonotype was seen many times. J is TRBJ2-4 and V is TRBV20-1; 9 nucleotides line up with TRBD2. Germline V gene data show CDR1 as DFQATT and CDR2 as SNEGSKA (reference sequence). J gave up 7 bases and V 5 bases, and 6 bases lay outside the gene matches. This CDR3 has 13 amino acids. Here the CDR3 reads CSASLGTSNIQYF. In DNA, the CDR3 is TGCAGTGCTTCCTTGGGGACTAGCAACATTCAGTACTTC.

A few counts support this clonotype. The chain's CDR3 is CASSLSDGETQYF. The CDR3 nucleotides read TGTGCCAGCAGCCTATCGGACGGGGAGACCCAGTACTTC. The chain employs TRBV7-2 and TRBJ2-5; D not certain. The CDR3 is 13 amino acids. V was shortened by 5 bases and J by 5 bases, with 12 bases between the two germline ends. From germline, CDR1 is SGHTA and CDR2 FQGNSA.

The chain has TRBV6-2 or TRBV6-3 and TRBJ2-7, with 10 bases that match TRBD2. V lost 4 bases, J lost 6 bases, and 6 bases stayed unmatched. Looked up from germline, CDR1 is MNHEY and CDR2 is SVGEGT. The CDR3 has 14 residues. Here the CDR3 reads CASSFTSGTSEQYF. The CDR3 bases are TGTGCCAGCAGTTTCACTAGCGGGACTTCCGAGCAGTACTTC.

There are many counts of this clonotype. The chain is built from TRBV6-2 or TRBV6-3 and TRBJ2-6; weak D call: TRBD1 (6 bases). Germline loops: CDR1 MNHEY, CDR2 SVGEGT. With 2 bases removed from V and 0 bases from J, the gap between germline ends came to 8 bases. The CDR3 is 16 residues long. The CDR3 bases are TGTGCCAGCAGTTACCAGGGACACTCTGGGGCCAACGTCCTGACTTTC. Translation gives CASSYQGHSGANVLTF.

This clonotype was seen more than once but under ten times. The chain recombines TRBV11-2 with TRBJ2-2, with D perhaps matching TRBD1 (5 bases). V was cut by 3 bases and J by 1 base, with 12 bases left in between. CDR1 and CDR2 from the germline V gene are SGHAT and FQNNGV. This CDR3 spans 16 amino acids. CDR3 residues: CASSLVQGKNTGELFF. DNA of the CDR3: TGTGCCAGCAGCTTGGTTCAGGGAAAGAACACCGGGGAGCTGTTTTTT.

This clonotype was counted between two and nine times. The chain combines TRBV2 with TRBJ1-5; 7 bases are shared with TRBD1. Looked up from germline, CDR1 is SNHLY and CDR2 is FYNNEI. With V trimmed by 6 bases and J by 5 bases, 10 bases remained unmatched. CDR3 length: 15 amino acids. DNA for the CDR3: TGTGCCAGCAGGAGGTGGGACAGCTCCCATCAGCCCCAGCATTTT. It translates to CASRRWDSSHQPQHF.

This sequence joins TRBV5-1 and TRBJ2-1; 8 nucleotides match TRBD1. Germline CDR1 reads SGHRS; CDR2 reads YFSETQ. CDR3 length: 16 amino acids. With V trimmed by 2 bases and J by 6 bases, 10 bases remained unmatched. Here the CDR3 DNA reads TGCGCCAGCAGCTTACCCCGACAGGGGAGGATCAATGAGCAGTTCTTC. It translates to CASSLPRQGRINEQFF.

This clonotype was picked up a small number of times. The gene calls are TRBV2 and TRBJ2-1; D call uncertain. The CDR3 is 12 residues long. Trimming cost V 4 bases and J 7 bases, with 8 bases left between them. CDR1 SNHLY and CDR2 FYNNEI come from the germline V gene. CDR3 loop: CASSAMSNEQFF. In DNA form, the CDR3 reads TGTGCCAGCAGTGCTATGAGTAATGAGCAGTTCTTC.

This clonotype was counted ten times or more. V and J are TRBV19 and TRBJ2-1; no firm D call. Trimming stripped 2 bases from V and 0 bases from J, with 17 bases between. This CDR3 is 18 amino acids long. The V gene's germline CDR1 is LNHDA and CDR2 SQIVND (reference sequence). CDR3 sequence: CASSIKSLVSLSYNEQFF. DNA of the CDR3: TGTGCCAGTAGTATAAAATCTTTGGTCAGCCTCTCCTACAATGAGCAGTTCTTC.

At least ten counts were recorded for this clonotype. The J gene is TRBJ2-7, the V gene TRBV5-1; the D gene is possibly TRBD2 (5 bases). Germline V CDR1 and CDR2: SGHRS, YFSETQ. The V and J ends lost 2 bases and 2 bases respectively, with 11 bases between them. The CDR3 spans 14 residues. CDR3: CASSLEGFTYEQYF. CDR3 bases: TGCGCCAGCAGCTTAGAGGGCTTTACCTACGAGCAGTACTTC. Filled out from reference TRBV5-1 and TRBJ2-7, the complete variable domain reads KAGVTQTPRYLIKTRGQQVTLSCSPISGHRSVSWYQQTPGQGLQFLFEYFSETQRNKGNFPGRFSGRQFSNSRSEMNVSTLELGDSALYLCASSLEGFTYEQYFGPGTRLTVT.

This clonotype was found a few times. The V call is TRBV5-1, the J call TRBJ1-2; 12 bases line up with TRBD1. The CDR3 loop spans 14 amino acids. The V gene's germline CDR1 is SGHRS and CDR2 YFSETQ. After removal of 4 bases from V and 8 bases from J, the junction contained 6 bases not matched to a gene. This CDR3 reads CASSPRDRGQGYTF. In DNA form, the CDR3 reads TGCGCCAGCAGCCCCCGGGACAGGGGGCAGGGCTACACCTTC.